This T cell receptor (beta chain) was profiled in a study of shared clonotypes between healthy human individuals. Using immunoSEQ multiplex PCR, the repertoire was profiled, and TCRdb retains in-frame clones only, with some absent. Found here are approximately 980,000 clones, around 80% of them singletons; the top ten hold about 1.5%. Trimming stripped 2 bases from V and 3 bases from J, with 11 bases between. The CDR3 is 15 residues long. The germline CDR1 and CDR2 sequences are MGHRA and YSYEKL. This clonotype was sampled from a man aged 18 to 29 in good health. Specimen: memory CD4+ T cells sorted from blood. Subset indicated: CD45RA-negative fraction. The rearrangement joins TRBV4-1 to TRBJ2-1; weak D call: TRBD2 (5 bases). The CDR3 here is CASSQLSGNYNEQFF. As DNA, the CDR3 is TGCGCCAGCAGCCAATTGAGCGGAAACTACAATGAGCAGTTCTTC.